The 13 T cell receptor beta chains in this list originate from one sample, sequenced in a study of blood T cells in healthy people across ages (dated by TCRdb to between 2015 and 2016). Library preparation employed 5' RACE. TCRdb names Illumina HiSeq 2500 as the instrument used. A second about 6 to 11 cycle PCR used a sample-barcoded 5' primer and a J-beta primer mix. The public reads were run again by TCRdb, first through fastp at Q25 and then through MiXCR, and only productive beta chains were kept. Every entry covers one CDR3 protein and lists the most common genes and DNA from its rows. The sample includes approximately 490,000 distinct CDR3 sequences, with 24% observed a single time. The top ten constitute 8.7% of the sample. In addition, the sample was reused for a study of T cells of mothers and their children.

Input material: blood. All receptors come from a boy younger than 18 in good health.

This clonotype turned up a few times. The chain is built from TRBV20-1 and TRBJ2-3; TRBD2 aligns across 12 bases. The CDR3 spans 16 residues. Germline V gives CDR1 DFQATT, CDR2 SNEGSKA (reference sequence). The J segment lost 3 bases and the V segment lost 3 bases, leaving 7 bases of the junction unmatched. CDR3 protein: CSARLRTSGVTDTQYF. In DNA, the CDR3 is TGCAGTGCTAGGTTGAGGACTAGCGGGGTGACAGATACGCAGTATTTT.

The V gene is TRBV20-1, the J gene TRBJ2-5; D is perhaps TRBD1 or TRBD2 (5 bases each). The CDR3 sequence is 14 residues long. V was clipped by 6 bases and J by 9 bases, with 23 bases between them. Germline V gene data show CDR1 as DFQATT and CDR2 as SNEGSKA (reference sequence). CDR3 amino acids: CSAPGTPGMSPQYF. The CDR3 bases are TGCAGTGCCCCGGGGACCCCCGGGATGAGCCCCCAGTACTTC.

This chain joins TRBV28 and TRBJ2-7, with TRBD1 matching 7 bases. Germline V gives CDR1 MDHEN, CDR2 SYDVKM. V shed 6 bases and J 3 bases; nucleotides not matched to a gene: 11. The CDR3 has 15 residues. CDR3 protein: CASSRQGWLNYEQYF. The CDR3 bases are TGTGCCAGCAGCCGACAGGGATGGCTCAACTACGAGCAGTACTTC.

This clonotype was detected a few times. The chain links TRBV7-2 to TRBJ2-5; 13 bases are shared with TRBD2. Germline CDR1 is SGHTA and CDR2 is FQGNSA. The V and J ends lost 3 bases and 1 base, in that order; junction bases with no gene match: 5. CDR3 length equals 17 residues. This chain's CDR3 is CASSFGLAGALQETQYF. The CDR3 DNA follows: TGTGCCAGCAGCTTCGGACTAGCGGGGGCCCTCCAAGAGACCCAGTACTTC.

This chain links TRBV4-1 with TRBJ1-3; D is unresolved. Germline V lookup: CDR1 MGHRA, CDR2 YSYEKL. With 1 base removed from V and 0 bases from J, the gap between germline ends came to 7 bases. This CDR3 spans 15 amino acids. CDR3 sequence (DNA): TGCGCCAGCAGCCAAGGTCCCCTCTCTGGAAACACCATATATTTT. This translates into CASSQGPLSGNTIYF.

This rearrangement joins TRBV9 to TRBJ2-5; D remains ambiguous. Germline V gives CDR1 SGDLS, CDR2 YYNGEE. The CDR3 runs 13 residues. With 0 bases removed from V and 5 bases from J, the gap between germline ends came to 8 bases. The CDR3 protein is CASSVDAEETQYF. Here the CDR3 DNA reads TGTGCCAGCAGCGTAGATGCGGAGGAGACCCAGTACTTC.

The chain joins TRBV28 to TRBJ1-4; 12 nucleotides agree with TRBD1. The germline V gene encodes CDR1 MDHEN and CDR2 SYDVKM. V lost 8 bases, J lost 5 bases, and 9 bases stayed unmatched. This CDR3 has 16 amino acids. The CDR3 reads CASFRDRGRRNEKLFF. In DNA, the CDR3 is TGTGCCAGCTTCCGGGACAGGGGGCGAAGAAATGAAAAACTGTTTTTT. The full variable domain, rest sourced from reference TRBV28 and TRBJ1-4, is DVKVTQSSRYLVKRTGEKVFLECVQDMDHENMFWYRQDPGLGLRLIYFSYDVKMKEKGDIPEGYSVSREKKERFSLILESASTNQTSMYLCASFRDRGRRNEKLFFGSGTQLSVL.

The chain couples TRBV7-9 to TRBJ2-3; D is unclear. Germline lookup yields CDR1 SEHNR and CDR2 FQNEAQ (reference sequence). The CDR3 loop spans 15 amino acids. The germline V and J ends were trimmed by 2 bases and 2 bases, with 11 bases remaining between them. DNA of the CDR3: TGTGCCAGCAGCTTAAGAGGTCTGTACACAGATACGCAGTATTTT. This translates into CASSLRGLYTDTQYF.

The CDR3 reads CASSSNFRDRYQETQYF. In DNA form, the CDR3 reads TGTGCCAGCAGTTCGAATTTCCGGGACAGGTACCAAGAGACCCAGTACTTC. The rearrangement links TRBV28 to TRBJ2-5; 8 bases fit TRBD1. The CDR3 consists of 17 residues. Germline V lookup: CDR1 MDHEN, CDR2 SYDVKM. J was trimmed by 0 bases and V by 4 bases; bases with no gene match: 10.

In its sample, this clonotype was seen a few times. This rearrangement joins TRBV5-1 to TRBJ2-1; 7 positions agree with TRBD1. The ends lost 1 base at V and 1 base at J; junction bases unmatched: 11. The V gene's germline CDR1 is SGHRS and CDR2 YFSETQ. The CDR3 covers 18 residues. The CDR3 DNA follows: TGCGCCAGCAGCTTGTTTGGCAGGGGGAGACCTTCCTACAATGAGCAGTTCTTC. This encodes CASSLFGRGRPSYNEQFF. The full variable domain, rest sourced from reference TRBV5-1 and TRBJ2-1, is KAGVTQTPRYLIKTRGQQVTLSCSPISGHRSVSWYQQTPGQGLQFLFEYFSETQRNKGNFPGRFSGRQFSNSRSEMNVSTLELGDSALYLCASSLFGRGRPSYNEQFFGPGTRLTVL.

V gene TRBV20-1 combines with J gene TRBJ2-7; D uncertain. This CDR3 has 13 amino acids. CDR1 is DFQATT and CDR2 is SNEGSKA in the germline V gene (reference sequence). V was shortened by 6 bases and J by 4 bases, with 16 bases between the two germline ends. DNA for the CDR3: TGCAGTGCCCTACTTAGGACGGAGTACGAGCAGTACTTC. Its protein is CSALLRTEYEQYF.

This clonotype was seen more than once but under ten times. The CDR3 bases are TGTGCCTGGAGTTGGACTAGCGGAAAAGAGACCCAGTACTTC. It yields the protein CAWSWTSGKETQYF. The rearrangement uses TRBV30 and TRBJ2-5; 10 bases match TRBD2. The V gene's germline CDR1 is GTSNPN and CDR2 SVGIG (reference sequence). The CDR3 consists of 14 residues. V lost 2 bases and J lost 3; bases outside the gene matches: 3.

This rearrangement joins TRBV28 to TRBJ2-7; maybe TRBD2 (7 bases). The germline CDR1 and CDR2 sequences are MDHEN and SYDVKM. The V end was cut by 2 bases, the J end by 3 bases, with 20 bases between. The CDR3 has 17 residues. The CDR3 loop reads CASSLKGGWGGHYEQYF. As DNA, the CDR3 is TGTGCCAGCAGTTTAAAAGGGGGATGGGGGGGGCACTACGAGCAGTACTTC. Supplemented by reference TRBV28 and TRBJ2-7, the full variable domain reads DVKVTQSSRYLVKRTGEKVFLECVQDMDHENMFWYRQDPGLGLRLIYFSYDVKMKEKGDIPEGYSVSREKKERFSLILESASTNQTSMYLCASSLKGGWGGHYEQYFGPGTRLTVT.